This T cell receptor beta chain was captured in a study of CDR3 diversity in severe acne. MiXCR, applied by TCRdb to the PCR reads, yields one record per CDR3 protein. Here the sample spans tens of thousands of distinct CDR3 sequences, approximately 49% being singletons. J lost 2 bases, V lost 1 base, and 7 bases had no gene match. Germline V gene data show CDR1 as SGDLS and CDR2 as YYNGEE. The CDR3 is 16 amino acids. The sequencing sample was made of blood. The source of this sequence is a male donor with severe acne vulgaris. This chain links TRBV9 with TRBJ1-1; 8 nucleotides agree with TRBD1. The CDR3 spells CASSVIETGVNTEAFF. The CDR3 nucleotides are TGTGCCAGCAGCGTAATAGAGACAGGGGTTAACACTGAAGCTTTCTTT.